This T cell receptor (beta chain) was captured in a study of post-analysis software for immune sequencing data. The overall study: As for disease course, relapsing-remitting, secondary progressive and progressive-relapsing multiple sclerosis were all included.

Points from the study as a whole: Those with multiple sclerosis, the patient group, showed significantly lower normalized Chao1 diversity than controls. Elevated frequency relative to controls characterized several TRBV segments in patients, TRBV5-6, TRBV5-1 and TRBV20-1 among them.

Each TCR beta cDNA library carried unique molecular identifiers. TCRdb redid the calling of the PCR reads with MiXCR, one entry per CDR3 protein. The sample has about 500,000 distinct CDR3 sequences; around 40% are singletons. The germline CDR1 and CDR2 sequences are SEHNR and FQNEAQ (reference sequence). With 4 bases removed from V and 7 bases from J, the gap between germline ends came to 8 bases. CDR3 length: 12 residues. As regards this clonotype: Its antigen is unidentified.

The specimen sequenced was blood. The chain employs TRBV7-9 and TRBJ2-1; D remains unclear. This clonotype was sampled from a girl aged 10-17 years with multiple sclerosis. This CDR3 reads CASSWSGNEQFF. The DNA of the CDR3 is TGTGCCAGCAGCTGGAGTGGAAATGAGCAGTTCTTC.